This is a list of T cell receptor beta chains from one sample in a study of PD-1 blockade in classical Hodgkin lymphoma. TCRdb's table, derived via immunoSEQ multiplex PCR, lists solely in-frame clones and lacks some. The table lists tens of thousands of clones, around 93% of them singletons. The specimen comprised peripheral blood mononuclear cells (PBMCs), sampled at baseline. These receptors were obtained from a human donor with classical Hodgkin lymphoma. The CDR3 runs from the conserved cysteine through the conserved F or W. Each record gives: D gene, V gene, CDR3 length, clone size, J gene, CDR3 protein, CDR3 DNA. The D gene is left open where the match is weak. Clone size, where shown, is once, few, many, or a class for clones that have expanded.

>.|TRBV4-1|15|.|TRBJ2-7
CASSQDSQVALEQYF
TGCGCCAGCAGCCAAGACAGCCAAGTCGCTCTCGAGCAGTACTTC
>TRBD1|TRBV4-3|17|few|TRBJ2-5
CASSQGNGQGIQETQYF
TGCGCCAGCAGCCAAGGCAATGGACAGGGCATCCAAGAGACCCAGTACTTC
>TRBD1|TRBV27|14|few|TRBJ2-7
CASSFRTGTGEQYF
TGTGCCAGCAGTTTTAGGACAGGGACGGGGGAGCAGTACTTC
>.|TRBV9|14|.|TRBJ2-7
CASSVGGNSYEQYF
TGTGCCAGCAGCGTAGGCGGGAACTCCTACGAGCAGTACTTC
>TRBD1|TRBV19|15|once|TRBJ1-5
CASSISGTGDQPQHF
TGTGCCAGTAGTATCAGTGGGACAGGTGATCAGCCCCAGCATTTT
>.|TRBV28|17|.|TRBJ2-1
CASSFLLSRSEYNEQFF
TGTGCCAGCAGTTTCCTACTCTCCCGGAGCGAGTACAATGAGCAGTTCTTC
>.|TRBV19|14|.|TRBJ1-2
CASAKTHSNYGYTF
TGTGCCAGCGCAAAGACACATTCTAACTATGGCTACACCTTC
>.|TRBV7-8|14|.|TRBJ2-3
CASSPGWGVDTQYF
TGTGCCAGCAGCCCCGGTTGGGGGGTAGATACGCAGTATTTT
>.|TRBV2|16|.|TRBJ1-4
CASSESRDATNEKLFF
TGTGCCAGCAGTGAATCCAGGGATGCAACTAATGAAAAACTGTTTTTT
>.|TRBV28|15|.|TRBJ2-7
CASSTPEAPSYEQYF
TGTGCCAGCAGTACCCCCGAGGCACCCTCCTACGAGCAGTACTTC
>TRBD1|TRBV6-1|14|.|TRBJ1-1
CASSEATGGTEAFF
TGTGCCAGCAGTGAGGCCACAGGGGGAACTGAAGCTTTCTTT
>.|TRBV7-9|14|.|TRBJ1-4
CASSLDGGDEKLFF
TGTGCCAGCAGCTTAGACGGGGGCGATGAAAAACTGTTTTTT
>.|TRBV10-1|14|.|TRBJ2-3
CATSREPPPDTQYF
TGCGCCACTTCCCGGGAGCCTCCTCCAGATACGCAGTATTTT
>TRBD1|TRBV9|16|.|TRBJ2-2
CASSVETGGLTGELFF
TGTGCCAGCAGCGTCGAGACAGGGGGCTTAACCGGGGAGCTGTTTTTT
>TRBD2|TRBV7-9|19|.|TRBJ2-3
CASSLIGGPLAGGADTQYF
TGTGCCAGCAGCTTAATCGGTGGGCCACTAGCGGGAGGTGCAGATACGCAGTATTTT
>.|TRBV12-5|15|.|TRBJ2-3
CALHVDSASTDTQYF
TGTGCTCTCCATGTGGATTCGGCCAGCACAGATACGCAGTATTTT
>.|TRBV6-5|11|.|TRBJ2-5
CASSTRETQYF
TGTGCCAGCAGTACGAGGGAGACCCAGTACTTC
>.|TRBV14|12|.|TRBJ1-2
CASSGTGRVYTF
TGTGCCAGCAGCGGGACCGGACGTGTCTACACCTTC
>TRBD1|TRBV29-1|13|.|TRBJ1-6
CSVRTGFNSPLHF
TGCAGCGTGCGGACAGGTTTTAATTCACCCCTCCACTTT
>TRBD1|TRBV5-4|16|.|TRBJ1-6
CASSWTRQGDNSPLHF
TGTGCCAGCAGCTGGACCAGACAGGGGGATAATTCACCCCTCCACTTT
>.|TRBV19|13|.|TRBJ1-2
CASSLGQAGGYTF
TGTGCCAGTAGTTTGGGGCAGGCTGGCGGCTACACCTTC
>TRBD2|TRBV19|16|.|TRBJ2-3
CASSSNRLARTDTQYF
TGTGCCAGTAGTTCGAATCGACTAGCCCGCACAGATACGCAGTATTTT
>.|TRBV7-9|17|.|TRBJ1-4
CASSSRVLPPTNEKLFF
TGTGCCAGCAGCTCCCGCGTGCTGCCACCAACTAATGAAAAACTGTTTTTT
>.|TRBV4-3|17|.|TRBJ1-1
CASSQELSQGKDTEAFF
TGCGCCAGCAGCCAAGAACTTAGCCAGGGGAAGGACACTGAAGCTTTCTTT
>.|TRBV30|13|.|TRBJ2-7
CAWIKAATYEQYF
TGTGCCTGGATAAAAGCAGCCACCTACGAGCAGTACTTC
>TRBD2|TRBV6-5|15|.|TRBJ2-1
CASSRTSGSSNEQFF
TGTGCCAGCAGTCGAACTAGCGGGAGTAGCAATGAGCAGTTCTTC
>TRBD2|TRBV5-1|13|.|TRBJ2-7
CASAGTTTYEQYF
TGCGCCAGCGCCGGGACTACCACCTACGAGCAGTACTTC
>.|TRBV14|13|.|TRBJ1-5
CASSQGDTGPQHF
TGTGCCAGCAGCCAAGGGGATACCGGGCCCCAGCATTTT
>TRBD1|TRBV2|15|.|TRBJ2-7
CASRAGEGAGGEQYF
TGTGCCAGCAGGGCCGGTGAGGGGGCAGGGGGCGAGCAGTACTTC
>TRBD2|TRBV7-6|17|.|TRBJ2-1
CASSKTTILAGYNEQFF
TGTGCCAGCAGCAAGACTACGATACTAGCGGGGTACAATGAGCAGTTCTTC
>.|TRBV19|14|once|TRBJ2-7
CASRGTAIDYEQYF
TGTGCCAGTAGGGGCACGGCGATTGACTACGAGCAGTACTTC
>TRBD1|TRBV27|14|.|TRBJ1-1
CASSLDRGYTEAFF
TGTGCCAGCAGTTTAGACAGGGGATACACTGAAGCTTTCTTT
>TRBD2|TRBV27|15|.|TRBJ2-1
CASIGTSGAYNEQFF
TGTGCCAGCATCGGGACTAGCGGGGCATACAATGAGCAGTTCTTC
>.|TRBV29-1|12|.|TRBJ1-2
CSVDGGNYGYTF
TGCAGCGTTGACGGGGGAAACTATGGCTACACCTTC
>.|TRBV30|14|.|TRBJ1-5
CAWSPIHPEQPQHF
TGTGCCTGGAGCCCTATCCACCCGGAGCAGCCCCAGCATTTT
>.|TRBV4-3|16|.|TRBJ2-2
CASSQGDKGEAGELFF
TGCGCCAGCAGCCAAGGAGATAAGGGAGAGGCCGGGGAGCTGTTTTTT
>TRBD2|TRBV19|14|.|TRBJ2-1
CASSRLAEGNEQFF
TGTGCCAGTAGCCGACTAGCGGAGGGGAATGAGCAGTTCTTC
>.|TRBV6-8|14|.|TRBJ2-3
CATCSPGAVDTQYF
TGTGCCACCTGCAGCCCCGGGGCGGTGGATACGCAGTATTTT
>.|TRBV2|15|.|TRBJ1-3
CASSELINSGNTIYF
TGTGCCAGCAGTGAACTTATAAACTCTGGAAACACCATATATTTT
>TRBD2|TRBV27|18|.|TRBJ2-1
CASTPRLAGVRDYNEQFF
TGTGCCAGCACCCCGAGGCTAGCGGGAGTGAGGGACTACAATGAGCAGTTCTTC
>.|TRBV2|16|once|TRBJ1-4
CASRLRKAGGNEKLFF
TGTGCCAGCAGACTAAGGAAAGCCGGAGGCAATGAAAAACTGTTTTTT
>TRBD2|TRBV5-6|14|.|TRBJ2-3
CASSLASGRHTQYF
TGTGCCAGCAGCTTGGCTAGCGGGAGGCATACGCAGTATTTT
>.|TRBV7-3|14|.|TRBJ2-5
CASSLSGEGETQYF
TGTGCCAGCAGCTTGTCAGGGGAAGGGGAGACCCAGTACTTC
>.|TRBV29-1|13|.|TRBJ2-5
CSVGYRDKETQYF
TGCAGCGTCGGCTACCGGGACAAAGAGACCCAGTACTTC
>.|TRBV21-1|15|.|TRBJ1-5
CASRDTGNSNQPQHF
TGTGCCAGCAGAGATACAGGGAATAGCAATCAGCCCCAGCATTTT
>.|TRBV4-3|15|.|TRBJ2-2
CASSQEVSNTGELFF
TGCGCCAGCAGCCAAGAAGTATCCAACACCGGGGAGCTGTTTTTT